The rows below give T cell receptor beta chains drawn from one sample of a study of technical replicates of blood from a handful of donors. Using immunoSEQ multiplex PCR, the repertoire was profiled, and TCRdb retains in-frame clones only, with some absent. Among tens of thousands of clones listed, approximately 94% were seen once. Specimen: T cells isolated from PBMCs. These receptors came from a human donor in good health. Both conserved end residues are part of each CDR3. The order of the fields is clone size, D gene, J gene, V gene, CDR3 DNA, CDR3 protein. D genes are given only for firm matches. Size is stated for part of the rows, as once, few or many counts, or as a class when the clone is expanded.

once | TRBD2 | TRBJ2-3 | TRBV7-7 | TGTGCCAGCAGCTCGGGACTAGCGGGAGAAGCAGATACGCAGTATTTT | CASSSGLAGEADTQYF
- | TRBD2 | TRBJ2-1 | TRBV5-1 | TGCGCCAGCAGCGAACTAGCGGGGACTATATACAATGAGCAGTTCTTC | CASSELAGTIYNEQFF
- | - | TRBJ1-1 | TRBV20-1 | TGCAGTGCTAGTTATAGTTTCGAAGCTTTCTTT | CSASYSFEAFF
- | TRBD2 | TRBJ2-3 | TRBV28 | TGTGCCAGCAGTCTTGGGACTAGTAGCACAGATACGCAGTATTTT | CASSLGTSSTDTQYF
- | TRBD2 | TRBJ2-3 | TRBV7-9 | TGTGCCAGCTTTAGATGGGTGTCTAGCGGGCAAGATACGCAGTATTTT | CASFRWVSSGQDTQYF
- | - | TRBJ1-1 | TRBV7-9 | TGTGCCAGCAGCTTAGAGGGAGAGAACACTGAAGCTTTCTTT | CASSLEGENTEAFF
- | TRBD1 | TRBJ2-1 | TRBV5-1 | TGCGCCAGCAGCCCCGGGACAGATGAGCAGTTCTTC | CASSPGTDEQFF
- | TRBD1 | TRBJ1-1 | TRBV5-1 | TGCGCCAGCAGCACGACAGGGGTGAACACTGAAGCTTTCTTT | CASSTTGVNTEAFF
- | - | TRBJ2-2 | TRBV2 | TGTGCCAGCGCCCGGGGGGCCCGAAACGGGGAGCTGTTTTTT | CASARGARNGELFF
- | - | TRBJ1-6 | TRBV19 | TGTGCCAGAGCATTCGAAGGACAGCCTAATTCACCCCTCCACTTT | CARAFEGQPNSPLHF
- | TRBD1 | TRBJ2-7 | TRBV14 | TGTGCCAGCAGCCCCAGGGGGAGCTCCTACGAGCAGTACTTC | CASSPRGSSYEQYF
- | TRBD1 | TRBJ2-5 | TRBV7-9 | TGTGCCAGCAGCATACAGGGGCAGACCCAGTACTTC | CASSIQGQTQYF
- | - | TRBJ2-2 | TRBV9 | TGTGCCAGCAGCGTTCAGCAGGGGCTAAACACCGGGGAGCTGTTTTTT | CASSVQQGLNTGELFF
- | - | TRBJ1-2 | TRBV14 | TGTGCCAGCAGCCGCGTGAACTATGGCTACACCTTC | CASSRVNYGYTF
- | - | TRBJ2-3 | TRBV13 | TGTGCCAGCAGGCGTGGAGGGAGCGGAGATACGCAGTATTTT | CASRRGGSGDTQYF
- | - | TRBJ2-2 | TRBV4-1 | TGCGCCAGCAGCCAAGTCGGCCGGCTCAGGGGGCTGTTTTTT | CASSQVGRLRGLFF
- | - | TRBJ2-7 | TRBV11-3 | TGTGCCAGCAGCTTTACTACCGCCTACGAGCAGTACTTC | CASSFTTAYEQYF
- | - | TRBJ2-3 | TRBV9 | TGTGCCAGCAGCGCGCCGGGAATTCGGACAGATACGCAGTATTTT | CASSAPGIRTDTQYF
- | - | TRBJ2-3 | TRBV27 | TGTGCCAGCAGTTTTCAAGCGTACGGTGCAGATACGCAGTATTTT | CASSFQAYGADTQYF
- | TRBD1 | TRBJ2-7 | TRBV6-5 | TGTGCCAGCAGTAGGGACAGCCGAGCCTACGAGCAGTACTTC | CASSRDSRAYEQYF
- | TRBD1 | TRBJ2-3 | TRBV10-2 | TGCGCCAGCAGTGACTCGGGACAGGGTCCTGAGGATACGCAGTATTTT | CASSDSGQGPEDTQYF
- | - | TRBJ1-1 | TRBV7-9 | TGTGCCAGCAGCTTACAGGGTTTGAGCACTGAAGCTTTCTTT | CASSLQGLSTEAFF
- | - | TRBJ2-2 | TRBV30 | TGTGCCTGGGGGGGACTCACCGGGGAGCTGTTTTTT | CAWGGLTGELFF
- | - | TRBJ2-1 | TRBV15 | TGTGCCACCAGGCCTGACCAAGGGATTATGGGGCATTGGGAGCAGTTCTTC | CATRPDQGIMGHWEQFF
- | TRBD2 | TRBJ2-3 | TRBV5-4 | TGTGCCAGCAGCGGACCCACCTACGAGCGGGAGCACACAGATACGCAGTATTTT | CASSGPTYEREHTDTQYF
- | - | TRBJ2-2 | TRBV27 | TGTGCCAGCAGTCCAATAGCGTGGAACACCGGGGAGCTGTTTTTT | CASSPIAWNTGELFF
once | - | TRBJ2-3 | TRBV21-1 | TGTGCCAGCAGCAAAGGCCACGGTAGTCCGGAGTATTTT | CASSKGHGSPEYF
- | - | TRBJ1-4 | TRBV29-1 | TGCAGCGTTGAAGTGGGAGCGGATGAAAAACTGTTTTTT | CSVEVGADEKLFF
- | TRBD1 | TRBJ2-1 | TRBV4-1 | TGCGCCAGCAGGGCTACAGGGGGCGATGAGCAGTTCTTC | CASRATGGDEQFF
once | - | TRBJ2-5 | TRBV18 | TGTGCCAGCTCAGCCACACATATTTCCCAAGAGACCCAGTACTTC | CASSATHISQETQYF